Sequencing of this T cell receptor (beta chain) was carried out in a study of immune evolution from preneoplasia to lung adenocarcinoma. Study in general: HLA loss of heterozygosity: around 6.5% AIS, less than 18% MIA, around 35% ADC, none AAH.

The assay was immunoSEQ multiplex PCR, and TCRdb's table has in-frame clones only and misses some. The table lists a few thousand clones, roughly four fifths of them singletons. There are 18 residues in the CDR3. V lost 3 bases, J lost 4 bases, and 16 bases stayed unmatched. Looked up from germline, CDR1 is MDHEN and CDR2 is SYDVKM. Sequences were obtained from FFPE minimally invasive lung adenocarcinoma tissue. The chain combines TRBV28 with TRBJ2-5; 8 positions match TRBD2. The TCR sequence derives from a person aged 60-80 years with lung adenocarcinoma. Here the CDR3 reads CASSFLNGREEGPETQYF. For the CDR3, the DNA is TGTGCCAGCAGTTTCCTCAATGGGCGGGAGGAGGGTCCAGAGACCCAGTACTTC.